These 30 T cell receptor beta chains were all obtained from the same sample, sequenced in a study of blood T cell repertoires in COVID-19. TCRdb keeps only in-frame clones here, not all; method: immunoSEQ multiplex PCR. The table has hundreds of thousands of clones, around 87% seen once. Sequencing was carried out using peripheral blood. The receptors were gathered from a woman aged 45-59 years who had recovered from COVID-19.

V and J are TRBV28 and TRBJ1-1; maybe TRBD1 (5 bases). V lost 2 bases, J lost 9 bases, and 13 bases lay in between. The germline V gene encodes CDR1 MDHEN and CDR2 SYDVKM. The CDR3 is 13 amino acids. CDR3 DNA sequence: TGTGCCAGCAGTTTAGGGGGGAGTCACAAAGCTTTCTTT. It is translated as CASSLGGSHKAFF.

The genes are TRBV9 and TRBJ2-1; tentatively, D is TRBD1 (5 bases). Deletions cut 0 bases from V and 7 bases from J, with 11 bases between. Germline loops: CDR1 SGDLS, CDR2 YYNGEE. This CDR3 region has 14 residues. CDR3 region: CASSVGQRTNEQFF. For the CDR3, the DNA is TGTGCCAGCAGCGTAGGACAGCGTACTAATGAGCAGTTCTTC.

This chain joins TRBV2 and TRBJ1-1, with D uncertain. The CDR3 is 11 residues long. Germline CDR1 is SNHLY and CDR2 is FYNNEI. Trimming stripped 5 bases from V and 7 bases from J, with 8 bases between. The CDR3 sequence: CASSYYSEAFF. The CDR3 region has the DNA TGTGCCAGCAGTTATTACAGTGAAGCTTTCTTT.

This clone was detected only once. The V and J genes are TRBV6-2 or TRBV6-3 and TRBJ2-7; D possibly corresponds to TRBD1 (5 bases). The ends were cut back, 4 bases at V and 6 bases at J, with 13 bases in the middle. The V gene's germline CDR1 is MNHEY and CDR2 SVGEGT. CDR3 length equals 13 residues. DNA of the CDR3: TGTGCCAGCAGTTTGTTGACAGACACCGAGCAGTACTTC. Translation: CASSLLTDTEQYF.

The table lists this clone with a few counts. The chain is built from TRBV15 and TRBJ1-3; D is unclear. In germline, CDR1 is LNHNV, CDR2 YYDKDF (reference sequence). Trimming removed 0 bases from V and 0 bases from J, with 12 bases in between. The CDR3 runs 17 residues. DNA for the CDR3: TGTGCCACCAGCAGAGATATACTAGCGGGCTCTGGAAACACCATATATTTT. Translating gives CATSRDILAGSGNTIYF. Filled out from reference TRBV15 and TRBJ1-3, the complete variable domain reads DAMVIQNPRYQVTQFGKPVTLSCSQTLNHNVMYWYQQKSSQAPKLLFHYYDKDFNNEADTPDNFQSRRPNTSFCFLDIRSPGLGDTAMYLCATSRDILAGSGNTIYFGEGSWLTVV.

This clone was recorded once. This sequence joins TRBV6-2 or TRBV6-3 and TRBJ2-7; the match to TRBD2 covers 9 bases. The CDR3 length is 16 residues. Germline V gene data show CDR1 as MNHEY and CDR2 as SVGEGT. Unmatched junction bases numbered 8, after V lost 2 bases and J lost 3 bases. The CDR3 spells CASSYGLAGGGYEQYF. CDR3 nucleotide sequence: TGTGCCAGCAGTTACGGATTGGCGGGAGGGGGCTACGAGCAGTACTTC.

J is TRBJ2-3 and V is TRBV5-1, with 12 nucleotides matching TRBD1. V dropped 5 bases and J dropped 0; count of bases not matched to a gene: 4. Germline CDR1 is SGHRS and CDR2 is YFSETQ. CDR3 size: 16 residues. This CDR3 is CASRGTGGASTDTQYF. In DNA, the CDR3 is TGCGCCAGCAGAGGGACAGGGGGCGCAAGCACAGATACGCAGTATTTT.

V is TRBV28 and J is TRBJ2-5; a possible D gene is TRBD2 (6 bases). V was trimmed by 3 bases and J by 6 bases, leaving 14 bases between them. The CDR3 has 14 amino acids. Germline assignment: CDR1 MDHEN and CDR2 SYDVKM. Here the CDR3 DNA reads TGTGCCAGCAGTTTCGGGGCGGGGAGTCAGACCCAGTACTTC. This codes for CASSFGAGSQTQYF.

This chain connects TRBV3-1 (or the pseudogene TRBV3-2) to TRBJ2-3; D remains unclear. CDR3 length: 13 amino acids. Per germline, CDR1 LGHDT and CDR2 YNNKEL (reference sequence). Trimming stripped 1 base from V and 5 bases from J, with 7 bases between. CDR3: CASSQGGIDTQYF. CDR3 sequence (DNA): TGTGCCAGCAGCCAAGGAGGAATAGATACGCAGTATTTT.

This rearrangement joins TRBV7-9 to TRBJ2-7, with 11 nucleotides matching TRBD1. The CDR3 loop spans 16 amino acids. V gave up 4 bases and J gave up 3 bases; unmatched junction bases: 8. Per the germline V gene, CDR1 is SEHNR and CDR2 is FQNEAQ (reference sequence). The CDR3 loop reads CASSYGRDRGNYEQYF. In DNA, the CDR3 is TGTGCCAGCAGCTACGGCCGGGACAGGGGGAACTACGAGCAGTACTTC.

The chain has TRBV19 and TRBJ2-1, with a possible D match to TRBD2 (5 bases). CDR1 is LNHDA, CDR2 SQIVND, per germline (reference sequence). Trimming cost V 5 bases and J 6 bases, with 14 bases left between them. The CDR3 is 14 residues long. Written as DNA, the CDR3 is TGTGCCAGTAGTGACCGGGCTAGCCGCAATGAGCAGTTCTTC. It yields the protein CASSDRASRNEQFF.

The V gene is TRBV19, the J gene TRBJ2-5, with a weak D call TRBD1 (6 bases). CDR1 is LNHDA, CDR2 SQIVND, per germline (reference sequence). The CDR3 runs 14 residues. V was cut by 7 bases and J by 2 bases, with 14 bases left in between. The CDR3 sequence is CASTETGTQETQYF. In DNA, the CDR3 is TGTGCCAGTACCGAAACCGGGACACAAGAGACCCAGTACTTC.

The chain combines TRBV27 with TRBJ2-1; 7 bases are shared with TRBD2. The V gene end was trimmed by 6 bases and the J gene end by 7 bases; junction bases not matched to a gene: 3. The CDR3 runs 12 residues. Germline loops: CDR1 MNHEY, CDR2 SMNVEV (reference sequence). CDR3 DNA sequence: TGTGCCAGCAGATCTAGCGGAAATGAGCAGTTCTTC. Protein: CASRSSGNEQFF.

The chain combines TRBV7-8 with TRBJ2-7; 8 bases match TRBD1. Losses at the gene ends were 5 bases for V and 1 base for J; bases not matched to a gene: 7. Germline CDR1 and CDR2: SGHVS and FQNEAQ. This CDR3 contains 15 residues. For the CDR3, the DNA is TGTGCCAGCAGCACCGGGACAGGAATTTCCTACGAGCAGTACTTC. This encodes CASSTGTGISYEQYF.

The chain links TRBV4-3 to TRBJ2-1, with 8 bases aligning to TRBD1. This CDR3 is built from 16 residues. J gave up 7 bases and V 0 bases, and 8 bases lay outside the gene matches. Germline CDR1 reads LGHNA; CDR2 reads YSLEER. CDR3 loop: CASSQDPRGLGNEQFF. CDR3 coding DNA: TGCGCCAGCAGCCAAGATCCCAGGGGGCTGGGGAATGAGCAGTTCTTC.

The CDR3 coding sequence is TGTGCCAGCAGCAAAAAGACGGACTTGGCAAACTACGAGCAGTACTTC. Its protein is CASSKKTDLANYEQYF. V usage is TRBV21-1 and J usage is TRBJ2-7; the table gives TRBD2 as D, unverified against the DNA. TRBV21-1 is tagged as a pseudogene. There are 16 residues in the CDR3.

The rearrangement links TRBV9 to TRBJ2-7; TRBD2 matches 7 bases. J was trimmed by 5 bases and V by 0 bases; bases with no gene match: 8. Germline lookup yields CDR1 SGDLS and CDR2 YYNGEE. The CDR3 contains 15 residues. For the CDR3, the DNA is TGTGCCAGCAGCGTAGTGGGCGGGAGAGTCCACGAGCAGTACTTC. It yields the protein CASSVVGGRVHEQYF.

The genes are TRBV10-3 and TRBJ1-1; TRBD1 agrees at 9 bases. The ends lost 6 bases at V and 2 bases at J; junction bases unmatched: 1. CDR1 is ENHRY and CDR2 is SYGVKD in the germline V gene. The length of the CDR3 is 13 residues. This CDR3 is CAIRTGGNTEAFF. Written as DNA, the CDR3 is TGTGCCATCAGGACAGGGGGAAACACTGAAGCTTTCTTT.

The genes are TRBV30 and TRBJ2-1; the D is unclear. Trimming left V 4 bases short and J 6 bases short, with 7 bases between. Per germline, CDR1 GTSNPN and CDR2 SVGIG (reference sequence). The CDR3 covers 11 residues. CDR3 coding DNA: TGTGCCTGGATATTCGGCAATGAGCAGTTCTTC. It is translated as CAWIFGNEQFF.

This chain connects TRBV5-5 to TRBJ2-5; no reliable D call. The germline V and J ends were trimmed by 0 bases and 3 bases, with 6 bases remaining between them. CDR1 is SGHKS and CDR2 is YYEKEE in the germline V gene (reference sequence). CDR3 size: 13 residues. CDR3 residues: CASSLGGEETQYF. The DNA for the CDR3 is TGTGCCAGCAGCTTGGGTGGAGAAGAGACCCAGTACTTC. Looking up the rest from reference TRBV5-5 and TRBJ2-5 gives the full variable domain: DAGVTQSPTHLIKTRGQQVTLRCSPISGHKSVSWYQQVLGQGPQFIFQYYEKEERGRGNFPDRFSARQFPNYSSELNVNALLLGDSALYLCASSLGGEETQYFGPGTRLLVL.

The V and J genes are TRBV7-2 and TRBJ1-2, with D possibly being TRBD1 (6 bases). The CDR3 runs 15 residues. V lost 5 bases and J 0 bases, leaving 13 bases between the germline ends. Per the germline V gene, CDR1 is SGHTA and CDR2 is FQGNSA. The DNA of the CDR3 is TGTGCCAGCAGCCCAGGGGCCGGGCCTAACTATGGCTACACCTTC. This encodes CASSPGAGPNYGYTF.

This clone was seen a single time. The rearrangement joins TRBV6-2 or TRBV6-3 to TRBJ2-5; 10 bases match TRBD2. Unmatched junction bases numbered 4, after V lost 2 bases and J lost 4 bases. This CDR3 has 15 residues. Germline loops: CDR1 MNHEY, CDR2 SVGEGT. The CDR3 here is CASSYGVAGGETQYF. The CDR3 nucleotides read TGTGCCAGCAGTTACGGAGTAGCGGGAGGAGAGACCCAGTACTTC.

The chain employs TRBV7-9 and TRBJ1-2; no reliable D call. V was clipped by 5 bases and J by 4 bases, with 8 bases between them. The length of the CDR3 is 12 residues. In germline, CDR1 is SEHNR, CDR2 FQNEAQ (reference sequence). In DNA, the CDR3 is TGTGCCAGCAGCCCCGGCGGCTATGGCTACACCTTC. Protein product: CASSPGGYGYTF.

The chain employs TRBV3-1 (or the pseudogene TRBV3-2) and TRBJ2-7; TRBD1 agrees at 7 bases. The CDR3 has 13 residues. V was pared by 4 bases and J by 12 bases, with 12 bases of the junction left unmatched. Germline CDR1 LGHDT, CDR2 YNNKEL (reference sequence). The CDR3 DNA sequence: TGTGCCAGCAGCCCTCAAGCTCTGGACAGGCTGTACTTC. This encodes CASSPQALDRLYF.

With regard to this clone: Within the sample, other DNA sequences also encode this same CDR3. This rearrangement joins TRBV7-2 to TRBJ1-1; no clear D gene. This CDR3 spans 14 amino acids. V was pared by 0 bases and J by 1 base, with 6 bases between. Germline CDR1 reads SGHTA; CDR2 reads FQGNSA. CDR3: CASSLASGNTEAFF. CDR3 in DNA: TGTGCCAGCAGCTTAGCGTCGGGGAACACTGAAGCTTTCTTT.

This clone occurred many times. The genes are TRBV3-1 (or the pseudogene TRBV3-2) and TRBJ1-6; 7 bases map to TRBD1. CDR1 is LGHDT and CDR2 is YNNKEL in the germline V gene (reference sequence). V gave up 3 bases and J gave up 0 bases; unmatched junction bases: 14. The CDR3 contains 20 residues. The CDR3 reads CASSHGNRQGASSYNSPLHF. As DNA, the CDR3 is TGTGCCAGCAGCCACGGAAACCGACAGGGCGCGAGCTCCTATAATTCACCCCTCCACTTT.

This clone showed up just once. This chain links TRBV11-2 with TRBJ1-1, with TRBD1 matching 7 bases. CDR1 is SGHAT, CDR2 FQNNGV, per germline. The V and J ends lost 0 bases and 4 bases, in that order; junction bases with no gene match: 2. The CDR3 covers 14 residues. The CDR3 spells CASSLETGLTEAFF. The CDR3 coding sequence is TGTGCCAGCAGCTTAGAGACAGGGCTCACTGAAGCTTTCTTT.

This rearrangement joins TRBV2 to TRBJ2-7; D is perhaps TRBD1 (6 bases). Trimming took 6 bases from V and 3 from J, leaving 15 bases between them. Germline V gene sequence: CDR1 SNHLY, CDR2 FYNNEI. The CDR3 is made up of 14 amino acids. CDR3 sequence: CASSKTQGRYEQYF. The CDR3 DNA follows: TGTGCCAGCAGCAAGACACAGGGACGCTACGAGCAGTACTTC. Looking up the rest from reference TRBV2 and TRBJ2-7 gives the full variable domain: EPEVTQTPSHQVTQMGQEVILRCVPISNHLYFYWYRQILGQKVEFLVSFYNNEISEKSEIFDDQFSVERPDGSNFTLKIRSTKLEDSAMYFCASSKTQGRYEQYFGPGTRLTVT.

Remarks on this clone: Other DNA sequences in this sample translate to the same CDR3. V and J are TRBV7-9 and TRBJ2-1; 11 bases map to TRBD2. This CDR3 is 14 amino acids long. V lost 1 base, J lost 10 bases, and 3 bases stayed unmatched. Germline V gene data show CDR1 as SEHNR and CDR2 as FQNEAQ (reference sequence). The CDR3 DNA is TGTGCCAGCAGCTTAGGGCTAGCGGGAGGAGAGCAGTTCTTC. The encoded protein is CASSLGLAGGEQFF.

This clone was recorded once. J is TRBJ1-1 and V is TRBV7-2, with 10 bases that match TRBD1. The J segment lost 10 bases and the V segment lost 4 bases, leaving 3 bases of the junction unmatched. The CDR3 has 12 residues. Germline V gene sequence: CDR1 SGHTA, CDR2 FQGNSA. This CDR3 is CASSSTGGAAFF. In nucleotides, the CDR3 is TGTGCCAGCAGCTCGACAGGGGGCGCAGCTTTCTTT.